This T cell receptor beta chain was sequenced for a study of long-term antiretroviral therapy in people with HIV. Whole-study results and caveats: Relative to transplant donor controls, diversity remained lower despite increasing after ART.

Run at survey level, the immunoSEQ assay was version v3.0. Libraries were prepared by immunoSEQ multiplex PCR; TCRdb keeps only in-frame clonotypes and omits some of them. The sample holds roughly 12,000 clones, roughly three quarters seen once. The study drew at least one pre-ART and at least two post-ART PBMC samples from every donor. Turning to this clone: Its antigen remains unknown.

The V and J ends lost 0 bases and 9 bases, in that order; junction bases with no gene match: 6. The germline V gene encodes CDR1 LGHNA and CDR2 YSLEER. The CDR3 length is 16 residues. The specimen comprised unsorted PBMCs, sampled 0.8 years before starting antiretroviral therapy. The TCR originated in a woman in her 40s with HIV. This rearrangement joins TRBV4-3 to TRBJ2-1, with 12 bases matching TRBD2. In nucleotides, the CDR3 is TGCGCCAGCAGCCAAGATTCTAGCGGGAGGGCGGGTGAGCAGTTCTTC. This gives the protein CASSQDSSGRAGEQFF.